Each of the 28 T cell receptor beta chains below was sequenced from the same sample in a study of blood T cell repertoires in COVID-19. Produced via immunoSEQ multiplex PCR; TCRdb's table is partial and in-frame only. The sample includes 36,000 or so clones, 90% of them seen just once. The sample comprised peripheral blood. These TCRs come from a human donor in a cohort sampled during active COVID-19.

V and J are TRBV7-6 and TRBJ2-7; 8 bases agree with TRBD2. Germline loops: CDR1 SGHVS, CDR2 FNYEAQ. The CDR3 is 16 residues long. V shed 1 base, J shed 2 bases, and the junction held 7 bases outside the gene matches. The CDR3 here is CASSLEARGAPYEQYF. The DNA of the CDR3 is TGTGCCAGCAGCTTAGAGGCGCGGGGGGCCCCCTACGAGCAGTACTTC.

The chain combines TRBV28 with TRBJ1-2; D remains unclear. V was pared by 6 bases and J by 8 bases, with 16 bases between. The V gene's germline CDR1 is MDHEN and CDR2 SYDVKM. This CDR3 is 13 amino acids long. CDR3 residues: CASRLPTRGGYTF. The CDR3 DNA is TGTGCCAGCAGATTACCTACGCGAGGCGGCTACACCTTC.

CDR3 in amino acids: CASSQDRVDGYTF. In DNA, the CDR3 is TGTGCCAGCAGTCAGGACAGGGTGGATGGCTACACCTTC. The rearrangement joins TRBV28 to TRBJ1-2; 8 positions match TRBD1. V dropped 5 bases and J dropped 6; count of bases not matched to a gene: 5. This CDR3 has 13 amino acids. In germline, CDR1 is MDHEN, CDR2 SYDVKM.

J is TRBJ2-3 and V is TRBV7-3, with D perhaps TRBD2 (7 bases). CDR3 length: 15 amino acids. V lost 7 bases and J lost 4, with 18 bases in between. In germline, CDR1 is SGHTA, CDR2 FQGTGA. The CDR3 is CASTVLPGGADTQYF. DNA for the CDR3: TGTGCCAGCACCGTCTTGCCGGGGGGCGCAGATACGCAGTATTTT.

The chain carries TRBV7-8 and TRBJ1-6, with D unresolved. V was trimmed by 1 base and J by 14 bases, leaving 18 bases between them. This CDR3 has 15 residues. Germline CDR1 is SGHVS and CDR2 is FQNEAQ. The CDR3 loop is CASSLDLSSFMSLHF. The CDR3 DNA reads TGTGCCAGCAGCTTAGACTTGTCGTCATTCATGTCCCTCCACTTT.

This clone has a single count. This chain's CDR3 is CASSTRLAGQTDTQYF. CDR3 coding DNA: TGTGCCAGTAGTACTCGACTAGCGGGCCAAACAGATACGCAGTATTTT. V is TRBV19 and J is TRBJ2-3; 10 nucleotides match TRBD2. The CDR3 covers 16 residues. Germline V gene data show CDR1 as LNHDA and CDR2 as SQIVND (reference sequence). J gave up 3 bases and V 4 bases, and 7 bases lay outside the gene matches.

The V and J genes are TRBV19 and TRBJ1-2; 8 nucleotides align to TRBD1. Trimming at V came to 6 bases and at J to 7 bases, leaving 10 bases not matched to a gene. The length of the CDR3 is 14 residues. Per the germline V gene, CDR1 is LNHDA and CDR2 is SQIVND (reference sequence). The CDR3 reads CASRTGEIRGGYTF. The CDR3 DNA reads TGTGCCAGTAGGACAGGGGAAATACGTGGTGGCTACACCTTC.

The V gene is TRBV11-2, the J gene TRBJ2-7, with 9 bases aligning to TRBD1. The germline CDR1 and CDR2 sequences are SGHAT and FQNNGV. Trimming cost V 7 bases and J 6 bases; bases outside gene matches: 16. The CDR3 runs to 16 residues. CDR3 protein: CASNPRGGQGNSEQYF. As DNA, the CDR3 is TGTGCCAGCAACCCTAGGGGGGGACAGGGAAACTCCGAGCAGTACTTC.

The chain recombines TRBV7-6 with TRBJ2-3, with 8 bases matching TRBD1. Germline CDR1 reads SGHVS; CDR2 reads FNYEAQ. V lost 1 base to trimming and J lost 7 bases; unmatched junction nucleotides: 7. This CDR3 is 15 amino acids long. CDR3 protein: CASSLVSGGRNTQYF. The CDR3 DNA reads as TGTGCCAGCAGCTTAGTTTCAGGGGGCAGGAATACGCAGTATTTT.

This rearrangement joins TRBV9 to TRBJ2-5, with D possibly TRBD2 on 6 matching bases. CDR3 size: 14 residues. Germline V gene data show CDR1 as SGDLS and CDR2 as YYNGEE. Trimming cost V 0 bases and J 5 bases, with 11 bases left between them. CDR3 sequence: CASSVGGLAETQYF. Written as DNA, the CDR3 is TGTGCCAGCAGCGTAGGTGGCCTAGCGGAGACCCAGTACTTC.

V gene TRBV9 combines with J gene TRBJ2-3; 7 bases line up with TRBD2. CDR1 is SGDLS, CDR2 YYNGEE, per germline. V trimming: 0 bases; J trimming: 2 bases; junction bases outside the gene matches: 6. CDR3 length: 16 residues. This CDR3 is CASSVEGGRATDTQYF. The CDR3 nucleotides read TGTGCCAGCAGCGTAGAGGGCGGGAGAGCCACAGATACGCAGTATTTT.

The chain combines TRBV7-2 with TRBJ2-7, with 7 nucleotides matching TRBD2. The CDR3 has 14 residues. The germline gives CDR1 SGHTA, CDR2 FQGNSA. The trim removed 5 bases at V and 9 bases at J, leaving 13 bases unmatched. The CDR3 protein is CASSTRGLAAVQYF. The CDR3 DNA is TGTGCCAGCAGCACGAGGGGTCTAGCGGCTGTGCAGTACTTC.

This clone came up once. The chain recombines TRBV13 with TRBJ2-7; 8 nucleotides match TRBD2. Germline CDR1 and CDR2: PRHDT and FYEKMQ (reference sequence). With V trimmed by 4 bases and J by 4 bases, 6 bases remained unmatched. The CDR3 runs 14 residues. The CDR3 region is CASSWRVAGYEQYF. The DNA of the CDR3 is TGTGCCAGCAGCTGGCGGGTAGCGGGGTACGAGCAGTACTTC.

On this clone itself: The sample contains more than one DNA sequence encoding this CDR3. The chain combines TRBV3-1 (or the pseudogene TRBV3-2) with TRBJ1-3; 7 nucleotides match TRBD1. The CDR3 length is 18 residues. The V segment lost 4 bases and the J segment 0 bases; nucleotides outside the gene matches: 12. CDR1 is LGHDT, CDR2 YNNKEL, per germline (reference sequence). The CDR3 loop is CASSPPRTGPYSGNTIYF. DNA for the CDR3: TGTGCCAGCAGCCCGCCCCGGACAGGCCCATACTCTGGAAACACCATATATTTT.

This clone occurred once. The gene calls are TRBV28 and TRBJ1-6; 10 positions agree with TRBD1. The CDR3 totals 17 residues. V was clipped by 7 bases and J by 0 bases; unmatched bases: 6. CDR1 and CDR2 (germline): MDHEN, SYDVKM. CDR3 protein: CASNRGQGSSYNSPLHF. Written as DNA, the CDR3 is TGTGCCAGCAATCGGGGACAGGGGAGCTCCTATAATTCACCCCTCCACTTT.

The V and J genes are TRBV2 and TRBJ2-4; the D gene is possibly TRBD2 (6 bases). V was cut by 5 bases and J by 1 base, with 6 bases left in between. This CDR3 region has 13 residues. Germline V gene sequence: CDR1 SNHLY, CDR2 FYNNEI. CDR3: CASSTSAKNIQYF. The CDR3 DNA reads TGTGCCAGCAGTACTAGCGCCAAAAACATTCAGTACTTC. Based on the CDR3 plus reference TRBV2 and TRBJ2-4, the full variable domain is EPEVTQTPSHQVTQMGQEVILRCVPISNHLYFYWYRQILGQKVEFLVSFYNNEISEKSEIFDDQFSVERPDGSNFTLKIRSTKLEDSAMYFCASSTSAKNIQYFGAGTRLSVL.

CDR3 nucleotide sequence: TGTGCCAGCTCTCCCTCGGCAGCCGGACTAGCGGGCGCCACATCGACGCAGTATTTT. Its translation: CASSPSAAGLAGATSTQYF. The rearrangement uses TRBV18 and TRBJ2-3; 11 nucleotides line up with TRBD2. Germline CDR1 reads KGHSH; CDR2 reads LQKENI. The J segment lost 9 bases and the V segment lost 6 bases, leaving 23 bases of the junction unmatched. The CDR3 has 19 amino acids.

V is TRBV24-1 and J is TRBJ1-1; D is perhaps TRBD1 (5 bases). The V end lost 4 bases, the J end lost 4 bases, and 18 bases lay between the germline ends. Germline CDR1 reads KGHDR; CDR2 reads SFDVKD. The CDR3 has 16 amino acids. Here the CDR3 DNA reads TGTGCCACCAGTGACCCCGCGCGGGGCCCTGTCACTGAAGCTTTCTTT. This codes for CATSDPARGPVTEAFF.

The V gene is TRBV7-8, the J gene TRBJ2-1, with 9 bases lining up with TRBD2. J gave up 4 bases and V 5 bases, and 9 bases lay outside the gene matches. Germline CDR1 reads SGHVS; CDR2 reads FQNEAQ. The CDR3 length is 16 residues. The CDR3 nucleotides read TGTGCCAGCAGCCGCGCGACTAGCGGATATTACAATGAGCAGTTCTTC. Amino acids: CASSRATSGYYNEQFF. The full variable domain, its missing parts supplied by reference TRBV7-8 and TRBJ2-1, is GAGVSQSPRYKVAKRGQDVALRCDPISGHVSLFWYQQALGQGPEFLTYFQNEAQLDKSGLPSDRFFAERPEGSVSTLKIQRTQQEDSAVYLCASSRATSGYYNEQFFGPGTRLTVL.

This sequence joins TRBV5-1 and TRBJ2-7; 9 bases align to TRBD1. The ends lost 1 base at V and 2 bases at J; junction bases unmatched: 13. The germline CDR1 and CDR2 sequences are SGHRS and YFSETQ. This CDR3 contains 18 residues. Here the CDR3 DNA reads TGCGCCAGCAGCTTGTGGGAAAAACAGGGGGCCCAAACCTACGAGCAGTACTTC. Protein: CASSLWEKQGAQTYEQYF.

This clone appeared once. The rearrangement links TRBV6-5 to TRBJ2-3; 9 nucleotides agree with TRBD2. The length of the CDR3 is 14 residues. Trimming at V came to 5 bases and at J to 4 bases, leaving 4 bases not matched to a gene. Germline V lookup: CDR1 MNHEY, CDR2 SVGAGI. The CDR3 DNA reads TGTGCCAGCAGTCCCCGACTAGCGGCAGATACGCAGTATTTT. Translating it yields CASSPRLAADTQYF.

J is TRBJ2-7 and V is TRBV28; tentatively, D is TRBD2 (5 bases). The V and J ends lost 6 bases and 0 bases respectively, with 24 bases between them. Germline V gives CDR1 MDHEN, CDR2 SYDVKM. This CDR3 is built from 18 residues. The CDR3 sequence: CASRPGKLGRRSSYEQYF. CDR3 DNA: TGTGCCAGCAGGCCCGGGAAATTGGGCCGCAGGAGCTCCTACGAGCAGTACTTC.

This chain links TRBV19 with TRBJ2-3; TRBD1 matches at 8 bases. With V trimmed by 7 bases and J by 1 base, 7 bases remained unmatched. The CDR3 totals 15 residues. Germline CDR1 reads LNHDA; CDR2 reads SQIVND (reference sequence). The chain's CDR3 is CASNSRGLGTDTQYF. In nucleotides, the CDR3 is TGTGCCAGTAACTCCAGGGGGCTCGGCACAGATACGCAGTATTTT.

The rearrangement uses TRBV7-9 and TRBJ2-5; 8 bases match TRBD2. This CDR3 contains 16 residues. Trimming took 0 bases from V and 5 from J; bases not matched to a gene: 8. CDR1 is SEHNR and CDR2 is FQNEAQ in the germline V gene (reference sequence). DNA for the CDR3: TGTGCCAGCAGCTTAGCCTGGCGGGGGGCAAAGGAGACCCAGTACTTC. It specifies CASSLAWRGAKETQYF. The whole variable domain, filled in from reference TRBV7-9 and TRBJ2-5, reads DTGVSQNPRHKITKRGQNVTFRCDPISEHNRLYWYRQTLGQGPEFLTYFQNEAQLEKSRLLSDRFSAERPKGSFSTLEIQRTEQGDSAMYLCASSLAWRGAKETQYFGPGTRLLVL.

The rearrangement links TRBV11-2 to TRBJ2-5; 8 nucleotides agree with TRBD1. Germline V gene lookup returns CDR1 SGHAT and CDR2 FQNNGV. CDR3 length equals 15 residues. With V trimmed by 4 bases and J by 5 bases, 9 bases remained unmatched. In DNA, the CDR3 is TGTGCCAGCAGCTACGGACAGGGCGGTGAGGAGACCCAGTACTTC. As protein: CASSYGQGGEETQYF.

The chain employs TRBV21-1 and TRBJ1-3; the table's D call, TRBD1, was not checked against the DNA. TRBV21-1 is listed as a pseudogene. This CDR3 is 16 amino acids long. Here the CDR3 reads CASSCRDRGSGNTIYF. The CDR3 region has the DNA TGTGCCAGCAGCTGCCGGGACAGAGGCTCTGGAAACACCATATATTTT.

The rearrangement joins TRBV5-1 to TRBJ2-7, with 11 bases lining up with TRBD2. Germline lookup yields CDR1 SGHRS and CDR2 YFSETQ. Trimming removed 3 bases from V and 4 bases from J; junction bases left unmatched: 6. The CDR3 is 15 residues long. This chain's CDR3 is CASSSTSGRLYEQYF. CDR3 DNA: TGCGCCAGCAGCTCCACTAGCGGGAGACTATACGAGCAGTACTTC.

This clone has more than one count but fewer than ten. The genes are TRBV7-8 and TRBJ2-7; D is undetermined. V lost 4 bases to trimming and J lost 4 bases, with 11 bases between them. The CDR3 totals 13 residues. Germline-derived CDR1 and CDR2 are SGHVS and FQNEAQ. The CDR3 DNA reads as TGTGCCAGCAGCTCCCTAAACCTTTACGAGCAGTACTTC. This translates into CASSSLNLYEQYF.